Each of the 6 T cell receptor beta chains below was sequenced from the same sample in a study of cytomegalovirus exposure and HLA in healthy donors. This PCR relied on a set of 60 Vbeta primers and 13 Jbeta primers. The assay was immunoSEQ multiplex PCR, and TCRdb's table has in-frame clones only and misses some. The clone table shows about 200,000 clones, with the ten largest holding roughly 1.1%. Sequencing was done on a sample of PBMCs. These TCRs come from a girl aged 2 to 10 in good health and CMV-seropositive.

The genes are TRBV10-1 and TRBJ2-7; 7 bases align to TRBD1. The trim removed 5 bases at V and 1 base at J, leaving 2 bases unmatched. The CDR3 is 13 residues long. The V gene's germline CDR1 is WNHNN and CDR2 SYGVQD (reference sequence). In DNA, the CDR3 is TGCGCCAGCAGTAGGGGGCAATCCTACGAGCAGTACTTC. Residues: CASSRGQSYEQYF.

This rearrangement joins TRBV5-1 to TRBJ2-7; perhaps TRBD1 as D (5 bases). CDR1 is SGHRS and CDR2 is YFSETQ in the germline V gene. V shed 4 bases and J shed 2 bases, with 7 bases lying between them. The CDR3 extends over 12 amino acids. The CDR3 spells CASSADTYEQYF. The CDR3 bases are TGCGCCAGCAGCGCGGACACCTACGAGCAGTACTTC.

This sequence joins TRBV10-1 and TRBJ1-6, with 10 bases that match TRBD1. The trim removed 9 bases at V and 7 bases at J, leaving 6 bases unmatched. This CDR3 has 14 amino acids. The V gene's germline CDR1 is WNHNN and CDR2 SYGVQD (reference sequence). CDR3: CASTPGQGNSPLHF. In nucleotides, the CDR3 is TGCGCCAGTACTCCGGGACAGGGGAATTCACCCCTCCACTTT.

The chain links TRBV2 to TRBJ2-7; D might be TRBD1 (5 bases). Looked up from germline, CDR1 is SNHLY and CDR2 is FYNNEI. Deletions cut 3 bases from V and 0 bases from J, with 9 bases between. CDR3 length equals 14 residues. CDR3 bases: TGTGCCAGCAGTGACAGGGTCGTCTCCTACGAGCAGTACTTC. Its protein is CASSDRVVSYEQYF. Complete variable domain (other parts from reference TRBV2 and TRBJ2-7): EPEVTQTPSHQVTQMGQEVILRCVPISNHLYFYWYRQILGQKVEFLVSFYNNEISEKSEIFDDQFSVERPDGSNFTLKIRSTKLEDSAMYFCASSDRVVSYEQYFGPGTRLTVT.

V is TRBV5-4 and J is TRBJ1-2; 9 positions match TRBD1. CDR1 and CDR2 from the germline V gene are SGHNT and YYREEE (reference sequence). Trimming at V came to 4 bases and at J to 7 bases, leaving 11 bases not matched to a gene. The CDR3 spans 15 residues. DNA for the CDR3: TGTGCCAGCAGCCCAGGACAGGGGTATGCCGGTGGCTACACCTTC. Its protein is CASSPGQGYAGGYTF.

The CDR3 bases are TGCGCCAGCAGCCTGGGGGCGGGTAATGTGGCTGAGCAGTTCTTC. It yields the protein CASSLGAGNVAEQFF. This chain joins TRBV4-1 and TRBJ2-1, with D possibly being TRBD1 (6 bases). Germline CDR1 reads MGHRA; CDR2 reads YSYEKL. V was cut by 4 bases and J by 9 bases, with 19 bases left in between. This CDR3 has 15 residues.